These 18 T cell receptor beta chains were all obtained from the same sample, sequenced in a study of T cells in Graves' hyperthyroidism and ophthalmopathy. There were TCR beta CDR3 regions amplified from RNA transcripts. Using the HTBI primer set, a first-round RT-PCR was run on the TCR CDR3. TCRdb reprocessed the multiplex PCR reads via MiXCR and lists one record per CDR3 protein. The sample has about 350,000 distinct CDR3 sequences; roughly 13% are singletons. What was sequenced was blood. The receptors shown here come from a woman aged 40 to 55 with Graves' ophthalmopathy.

This clonotype was recorded many times. The rearrangement uses TRBV28 and TRBJ1-5; D call uncertain. CDR1 and CDR2 from the germline V gene are MDHEN and SYDVKM. V lost 2 bases and J 4 bases, leaving 12 bases between the germline ends. The CDR3 has 15 residues. The CDR3 reads CASSLSAGFNQPQHF. The CDR3 nucleotides read TGTGCCAGCAGTTTAAGTGCAGGTTTTAATCAGCCCCAGCATTTT.

This clonotype was counted between two and nine times. The CDR3 carries no conserved terminal phenylalanine or tryptophan, so it likely arises from a read error. This chain connects TRBV19 to TRBJ1-1; D is ambiguous. Germline V gene sequence: CDR1 LNHDA, CDR2 SQIVND (reference sequence). CDR3 length: 13 amino acids. Trimming removed 11 bases from V and 5 bases from J, with 18 bases in between. Here the CDR3 DNA reads TGTGCCGCAAGTAGGGATTGGCGAACTGAAGCTTTCCTT. This sequence encodes CAASRDWRTEAFL.

This clonotype was picked up many times. The chain links TRBV6-1 to TRBJ2-2, with D possibly matching TRBD2 (7 bases). V lost 7 bases, J lost 0 bases, and 15 bases lay in between. The CDR3 runs to 16 residues. Germline V gives CDR1 MNHNS, CDR2 SASEGT. CDR3 in amino acids: CASNLGGAANTGELFF. In nucleotides, the CDR3 is TGTGCCAGCAACCTAGGGGGGGCGGCGAACACCGGGGAGCTGTTTTTT.

This clonotype was observed a handful of times. The rearrangement joins TRBV5-6 to TRBJ2-7; the match to TRBD2 covers 7 bases. The CDR3 has 16 amino acids. Per germline, CDR1 SGHDT and CDR2 YYEEEE. Trimming cost V 2 bases and J 1 base; bases outside gene matches: 9. The CDR3 sequence: CASSFGGGRSSYEQYF. CDR3 coding DNA: TGTGCCAGCAGCTTCGGGGGAGGGAGGTCTTCCTACGAGCAGTACTTC.

In this sample, this clonotype turned up many times. The rearrangement links TRBV6-1 to TRBJ2-3; 13 positions agree with TRBD2. Germline V gene sequence: CDR1 MNHNS, CDR2 SASEGT. Trimming took 5 bases from V and 6 from J; bases not matched to a gene: 11. The CDR3 runs to 17 residues. This CDR3 reads CASSYRGLAGAVDTQYF. The CDR3 nucleotides are TGTGCCAGCAGTTACCGCGGACTAGCGGGAGCGGTGGATACGCAGTATTTT.

This clonotype was seen repeatedly, ten times or more. This sequence joins TRBV2 and TRBJ1-1; TRBD1 might be the D (5 bases). Trimming left V 3 bases short and J 5 bases short, with 10 bases between. The CDR3 totals 13 residues. The germline V gene encodes CDR1 SNHLY and CDR2 FYNNEI. For the CDR3, the DNA is TGTGCCAGCAGTGAGCAGGGAGGGACTGAAGCTTTCTTT. Its translation: CASSEQGGTEAFF.

This clonotype was seen many times. The chain employs TRBV6-5 and TRBJ1-2, with D unresolved. CDR3 length: 14 residues. The V end lost 0 bases, the J end lost 7 bases, and 12 bases lay between the germline ends. CDR1 is MNHEY, CDR2 SVGAGI, per germline. The CDR3 sequence is CASSYSSGLGGYTF. In nucleotides, the CDR3 is TGTGCCAGCAGTTACTCGAGCGGGCTAGGTGGCTACACCTTC.

This clonotype was counted a few times. The chain uses TRBV6-1 and TRBJ1-3; D might be TRBD1 (6 bases). CDR3 size: 15 residues. Germline CDR1 is MNHNS and CDR2 is SASEGT. Trimming stripped 5 bases from V and 0 bases from J, with 11 bases between. CDR3 coding DNA: TGTGCCAGCAGTAACCAGGGGAGCTCTGGAAACACCATATATTTT. This gives the protein CASSNQGSSGNTIYF.

This clonotype was recorded at least ten times. V is TRBV11-2 and J is TRBJ1-6, with 8 bases identical to TRBD1. This CDR3 is built from 14 residues. Per germline, CDR1 SGHAT and CDR2 FQNNGV. V shed 5 bases and J 5 bases; nucleotides not matched to a gene: 2. CDR3 residues: CASSGQGNNSPLHF. Written as DNA, the CDR3 is TGTGCCAGCAGCGGACAGGGTAATAATTCACCCCTCCACTTT.

This clonotype has only a few counts. The rearrangement uses TRBV19 and TRBJ2-2, with 8 bases identical to TRBD1. The CDR3 consists of 15 residues. Germline CDR1 reads LNHDA; CDR2 reads SQIVND (reference sequence). J lost 9 bases, V lost 5 bases, and 11 bases had no gene match. The CDR3 bases are TGTGCCAGTAGTCCGACGGGACAGGTACACCGGGAGCTGTTTTTT. Its translation is CASSPTGQVHRELFF. Using reference TRBV19 and TRBJ2-2 for the parts outside the CDR3, the full variable domain is DGGITQSPKYLFRKEGQNVTLSCEQNLNHDAMYWYRQDPGQGLRLIYYSQIVNDFQKGDIAEGYSVSREKKESFPLTVTSAQKNPTAFYLCASSPTGQVHRELFFGEGSRLTVL.

This clonotype was seen a few times. The chain recombines TRBV5-8 with TRBJ2-1, with D possibly TRBD1 on 6 matching bases. V shed 1 base and J shed 2 bases, with 22 bases lying between them. The CDR3 is 19 residues long. Germline-derived CDR1 and CDR2 are SGHTS and YDEGEE. CDR3 region: CASSLQKQGSPTTYNEQFF. In DNA, the CDR3 is TGTGCCAGCAGCTTGCAAAAACAGGGTTCCCCCACAACCTACAATGAGCAGTTCTTC.

Many counts were recorded for this clonotype. The junction and the germline gene differ at one end; a read error may be behind it. J is TRBJ1-2 and V is TRBV27; D call uncertain. CDR3 length equals 13 residues. Germline lookup yields CDR1 MNHEY and CDR2 SMNVEV (reference sequence). The CDR3 loop reads CASSLFPGAPSAF. CDR3 bases: TGTGCCAGCAGTCTCTTCCCAGGAGCCCCCTCTGCCTTC.

Points on this clonotype: A read error may be the cause here, since a much bigger clone is one base away. Since the CDR3 does not end with the conserved phenylalanine or tryptophan, this likely comes from a read error. The rearrangement joins TRBV28 to TRBJ2-3; D possibly corresponds to TRBD2 (6 bases). From germline, CDR1 is MDHEN and CDR2 SYDVKM. This CDR3 spans 15 amino acids. The germline V and J ends were trimmed by 5 bases and 4 bases, with 16 bases remaining between them. As DNA, the CDR3 is TGTGCCAGCAGTAGATGGCGGGAAGGGGCAGATACGCAGTATTCT. Translating gives CASSRWREGADTQYS.

This clonotype has a handful of counts. The gene calls are TRBV7-6 and TRBJ2-3; 7 positions match TRBD2. This CDR3 has 15 amino acids. Germline V lookup: CDR1 SGHVS, CDR2 FNYEAQ. Unmatched junction bases numbered 8, after V lost 5 bases and J lost 3 bases. The chain's CDR3 is CASSGDGLGTDTQYF. The CDR3 nucleotides are TGTGCCAGCAGCGGTGACGGACTAGGGACAGATACGCAGTATTTT.

This clonotype was counted at least ten times. V is TRBV29-1 and J is TRBJ2-7; maybe TRBD1 (6 bases). Germline loops: CDR1 SQVTM, CDR2 ANQGSEA. The CDR3 totals 14 residues. V dropped 6 bases and J dropped 3 bases, with 18 bases sitting between them. In nucleotides, the CDR3 is TGCAGCGTCCTACAGGGAGTTCGGGGCTACGAGCAGTACTTC. Protein product: CSVLQGVRGYEQYF.

In this sample, this clonotype turned up many times. This chain joins TRBV7-9 and TRBJ1-5, with D unclear. The germline CDR1 and CDR2 sequences are SEHNR and FQNEAQ (reference sequence). CDR3 length: 16 residues. V lost 3 bases and J lost 2, with 14 bases in between. The CDR3 protein is CASSLGTNWGNQPQHF. Written as DNA, the CDR3 is TGTGCCAGCAGCTTGGGAACAAATTGGGGCAATCAGCCCCAGCATTTT. Complete variable domain (other parts from reference TRBV7-9 and TRBJ1-5): DTGVSQNPRHKITKRGQNVTFRCDPISEHNRLYWYRQTLGQGPEFLTYFQNEAQLEKSRLLSDRFSAERPKGSFSTLEIQRTEQGDSAMYLCASSLGTNWGNQPQHFGDGTRLSIL.

This clonotype was observed many times. The gene calls are TRBV11-1 and TRBJ1-1, with TRBD1 matching 8 bases. There are 15 residues in the CDR3. V shed 4 bases, J shed 3 bases, and the junction held 7 bases outside the gene matches. Germline V gene data show CDR1 as SGHAT and CDR2 as FQDESV (reference sequence). CDR3 sequence: CASSSLQGDDTEAFF. In DNA form, the CDR3 reads TGTGCCAGCAGCTCATTACAGGGGGACGACACTGAAGCTTTCTTT.

With respect to this clonotype: At one boundary the junction diverges from the germline segment, which might be a read error. The rearrangement uses TRBV4-2 and TRBJ1-1; TRBD1 agrees at 7 bases. This CDR3 is 14 amino acids long. Germline values: CDR1 LGHNA, CDR2 YNFKEQ. The CDR3 is CASSSTGADTETFF. For the CDR3, the DNA is TGTGCCAGCAGCTCAACAGGGGCAGACACTGAAACTTTCTTT.